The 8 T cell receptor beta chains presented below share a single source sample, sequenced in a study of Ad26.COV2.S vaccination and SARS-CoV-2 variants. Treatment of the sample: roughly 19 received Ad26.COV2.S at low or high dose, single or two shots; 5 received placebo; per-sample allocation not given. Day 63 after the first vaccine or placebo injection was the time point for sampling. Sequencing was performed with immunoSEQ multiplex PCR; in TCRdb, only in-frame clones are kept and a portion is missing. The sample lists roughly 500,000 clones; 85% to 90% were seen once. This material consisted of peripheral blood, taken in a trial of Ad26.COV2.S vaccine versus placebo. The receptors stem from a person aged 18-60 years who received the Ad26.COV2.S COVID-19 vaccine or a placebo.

CDR3 protein: CSASWDRRYEQYF. CDR3 nucleotide sequence: TGCAGTGCTAGTTGGGACAGGCGCTACGAGCAGTACTTC. V is TRBV20-1 and J is TRBJ2-7; 8 bases line up with TRBD1. With V trimmed by 3 bases and J by 3 bases, 4 bases remained unmatched. Germline V lookup: CDR1 DFQATT, CDR2 SNEGSKA (reference sequence). The length of the CDR3 is 13 residues.

This chain's CDR3 is CASSWTSGRDTQYF. In DNA, the CDR3 is TGTGCCAGCAGCTGGACTAGCGGGAGAGATACGCAGTATTTT. The V and J genes are TRBV6-2 or TRBV6-3 and TRBJ2-3, with 13 bases matching TRBD2. The CDR3 loop spans 14 amino acids. CDR1 is MNHEY and CDR2 is SVGEGT in the germline V gene. The V gene end was trimmed by 6 bases and the J gene end by 5 bases; junction bases not matched to a gene: 2.

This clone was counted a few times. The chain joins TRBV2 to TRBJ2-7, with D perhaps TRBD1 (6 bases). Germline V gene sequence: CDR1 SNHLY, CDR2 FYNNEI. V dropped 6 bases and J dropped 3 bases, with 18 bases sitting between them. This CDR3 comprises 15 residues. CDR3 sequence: CASSPTGNQGYEQYF. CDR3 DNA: TGTGCCAGCAGCCCTACAGGGAATCAGGGCTACGAGCAGTACTTC.

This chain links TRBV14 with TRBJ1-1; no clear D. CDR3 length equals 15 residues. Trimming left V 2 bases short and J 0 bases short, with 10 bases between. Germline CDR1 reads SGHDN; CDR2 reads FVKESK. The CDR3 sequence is CASSQTAFLNTEAFF. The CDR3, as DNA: TGTGCCAGCAGCCAAACAGCCTTTTTGAACACTGAAGCTTTCTTT.

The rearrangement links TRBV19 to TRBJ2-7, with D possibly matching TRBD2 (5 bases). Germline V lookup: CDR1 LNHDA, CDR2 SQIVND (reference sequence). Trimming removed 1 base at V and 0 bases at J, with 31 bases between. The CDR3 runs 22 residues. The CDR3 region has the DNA TGTGCCAGTAGTATAGTCCGGGGTCGACCTGCCCGCCAGGCCCCGAGCTCCTACGAGCAGTACGTC. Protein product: CASSIVRGRPARQAPSSYEQYV.

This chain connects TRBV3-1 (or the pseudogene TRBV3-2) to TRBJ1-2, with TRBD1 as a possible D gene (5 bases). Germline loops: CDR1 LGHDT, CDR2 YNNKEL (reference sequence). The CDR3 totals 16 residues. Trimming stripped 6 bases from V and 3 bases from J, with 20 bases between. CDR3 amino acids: CASRPAFGAPDYGYTF. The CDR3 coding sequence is TGTGCCAGCAGACCCGCCTTTGGGGCCCCTGACTATGGCTACACCTTC.

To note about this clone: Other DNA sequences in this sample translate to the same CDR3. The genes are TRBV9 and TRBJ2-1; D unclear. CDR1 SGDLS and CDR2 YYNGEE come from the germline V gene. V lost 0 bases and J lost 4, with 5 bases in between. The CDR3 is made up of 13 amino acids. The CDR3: CASSVDPYNEQFF. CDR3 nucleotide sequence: TGTGCCAGCAGCGTAGATCCGTACAATGAGCAGTTCTTC.

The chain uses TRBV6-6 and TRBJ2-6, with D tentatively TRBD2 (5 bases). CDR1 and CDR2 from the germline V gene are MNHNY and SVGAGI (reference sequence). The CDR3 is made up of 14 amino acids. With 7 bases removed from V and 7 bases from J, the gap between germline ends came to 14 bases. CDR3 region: CASTLFTGANVLTF. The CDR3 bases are TGTGCCAGCACCCTTTTCACGGGAGCCAACGTCCTGACTTTC.